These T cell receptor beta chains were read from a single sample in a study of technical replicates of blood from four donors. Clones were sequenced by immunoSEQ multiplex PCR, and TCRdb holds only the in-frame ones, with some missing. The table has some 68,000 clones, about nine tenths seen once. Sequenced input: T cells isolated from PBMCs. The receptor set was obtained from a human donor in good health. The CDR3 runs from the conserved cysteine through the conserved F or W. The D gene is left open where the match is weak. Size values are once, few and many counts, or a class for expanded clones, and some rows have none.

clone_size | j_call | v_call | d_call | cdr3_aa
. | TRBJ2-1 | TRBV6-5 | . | CASSYSWTSYNEQFF
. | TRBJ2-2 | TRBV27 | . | CASSLIGVAGELFF
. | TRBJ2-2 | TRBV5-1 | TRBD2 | CASSLERGTGELFF
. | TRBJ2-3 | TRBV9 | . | CASSATQGWADTQYF
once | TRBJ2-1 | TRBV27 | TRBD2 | CASSPGLAGEQFF
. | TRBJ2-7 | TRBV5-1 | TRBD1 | CASSTGQGPGEQYF
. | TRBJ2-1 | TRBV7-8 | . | CASSLALNVGEQFF
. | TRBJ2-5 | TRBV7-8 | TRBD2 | CASSLMRGAGETQYF
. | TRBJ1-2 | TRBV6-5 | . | CASSNRVDYTF
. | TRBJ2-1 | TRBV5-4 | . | CASSVSAMTYNEQFF